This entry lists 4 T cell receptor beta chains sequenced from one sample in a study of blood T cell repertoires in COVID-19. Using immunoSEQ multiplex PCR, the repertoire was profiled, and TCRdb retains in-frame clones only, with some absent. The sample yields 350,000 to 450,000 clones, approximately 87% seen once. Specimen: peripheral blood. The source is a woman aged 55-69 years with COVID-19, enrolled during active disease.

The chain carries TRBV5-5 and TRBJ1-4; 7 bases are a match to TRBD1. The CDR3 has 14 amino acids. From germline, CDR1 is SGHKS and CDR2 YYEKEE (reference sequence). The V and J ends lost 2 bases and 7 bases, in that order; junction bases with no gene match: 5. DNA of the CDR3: TGTGCCAGCAGCTTTGGAGGGGGCGGTGAAAAACTGTTTTTT. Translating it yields CASSFGGGGEKLFF.

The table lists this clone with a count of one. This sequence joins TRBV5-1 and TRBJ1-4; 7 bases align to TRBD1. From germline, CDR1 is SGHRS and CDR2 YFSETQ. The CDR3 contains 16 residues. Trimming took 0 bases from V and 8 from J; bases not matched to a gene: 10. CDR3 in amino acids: CASSLDAGQRREKLFF. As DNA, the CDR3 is TGCGCCAGCAGCTTGGACGCGGGACAGAGACGAGAAAAACTGTTTTTT.

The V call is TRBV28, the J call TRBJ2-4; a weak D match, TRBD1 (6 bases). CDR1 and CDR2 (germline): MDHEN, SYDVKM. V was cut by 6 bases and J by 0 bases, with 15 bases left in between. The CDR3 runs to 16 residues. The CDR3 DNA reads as TGTGCCAGCAGAGAGTTGAGGGGGTTAGCCAAAAACATTCAGTACTTC. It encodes CASRELRGLAKNIQYF.

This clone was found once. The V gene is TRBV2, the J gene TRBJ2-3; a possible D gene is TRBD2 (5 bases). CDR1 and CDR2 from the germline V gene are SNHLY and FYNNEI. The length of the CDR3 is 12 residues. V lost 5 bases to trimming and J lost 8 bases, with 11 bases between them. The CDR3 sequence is CASSYLLATQYF. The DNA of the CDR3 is TGTGCCAGCAGTTACTTGCTAGCTACGCAGTATTTT.